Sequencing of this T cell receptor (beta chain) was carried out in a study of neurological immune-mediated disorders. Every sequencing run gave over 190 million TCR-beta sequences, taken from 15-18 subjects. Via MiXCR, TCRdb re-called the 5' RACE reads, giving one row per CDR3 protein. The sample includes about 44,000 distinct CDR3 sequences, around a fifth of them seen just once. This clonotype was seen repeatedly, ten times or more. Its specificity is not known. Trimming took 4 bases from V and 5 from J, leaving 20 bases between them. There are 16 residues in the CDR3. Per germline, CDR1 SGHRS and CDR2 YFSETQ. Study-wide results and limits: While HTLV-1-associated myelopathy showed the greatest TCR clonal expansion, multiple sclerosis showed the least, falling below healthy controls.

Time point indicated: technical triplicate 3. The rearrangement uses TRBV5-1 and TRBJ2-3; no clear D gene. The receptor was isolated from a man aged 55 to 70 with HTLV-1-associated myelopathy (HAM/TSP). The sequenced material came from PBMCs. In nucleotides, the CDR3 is TGCGCCAGCAGCGTTTTCCTGTCGCTGGCTCAAGATACGCAGTATTTT. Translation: CASSVFLSLAQDTQYF.